This T cell receptor beta chain was recorded in a study of cytomegalovirus exposure and HLA in healthy donors. Amplification used 60 Vbeta primers and 13 Jbeta primers. TCRdb's copy holds only in-frame clones and misses some; the assay was immunoSEQ multiplex PCR. Of more than 80,000 clones in the sample, 65% to 85% were seen once. The V gene's germline CDR1 is SGHVS and CDR2 FNYEAQ. Trimming cost V 3 bases and J 3 bases, with 14 bases left between them. This CDR3 comprises 16 residues. This clone was recorded only once. The chain carries TRBV7-6 and TRBJ1-4; D is possibly TRBD1 (5 bases). The sequencing sample was made of PBMCs. The receptor comes from a woman aged 55-69 years in good health and CMV-seropositive. As DNA, the CDR3 is TGTGCCAGCAGCTTGGGGGGGGGAGTTTCTAATGAAAAACTGTTTTTT. It specifies CASSLGGGVSNEKLFF.